The entry that follows covers one T cell receptor (beta chain) sequence. Study processing details: Amplification from reference gene primers served as the basis for estimated nucleated cell counts. Assay: immunoSEQ multiplex PCR; the TCRdb copy retains only in-frame clones and omits some. Clonal size and the V and J genes are those of that table, whereas D and trimming came from the DNA. The sample has more than 110,000 clones; around nine tenths are singletons. The sample belongs to a study of blood T cell repertoires in COVID-19. Turning to the study itself: Samples representing acute and convalescent COVID-19 were sourced from the United States, Italy and Spain. From T cells, B-cell-depleted T cells, or PBMCs came the material, which was cDNA or gDNA.

The CDR3 totals 14 residues. Germline lookup yields CDR1 MNHEY and CDR2 SMNVEV (reference sequence). The trim removed 9 bases at V and 4 bases at J, leaving 9 bases unmatched. Sequencing was done on a sample of peripheral blood. The chain links TRBV27 to TRBJ2-3; TRBD2 matches 8 bases. This TCR derives from a human donor in a cohort sampled during active COVID-19. CDR3 loop: CASRKSGSADTQYF. The CDR3 DNA reads as TGTGCCAGTCGAAAGAGCGGGAGTGCAGATACGCAGTATTTT.